One and the same sample provided the 10 T cell receptor beta chains below, sequenced in a study of post-analysis software for immune sequencing data. The study's findings and limits: Five TRBV segments occurring more often in patients than controls included TRBV5-6, TRBV5-1 and TRBV20-1.

For these TCRs, the target antigens are not known. cDNA libraries for TCR beta contained unique molecular identifiers. TCRdb re-analysed the PCR reads in MiXCR, keeping a single row per CDR3 protein. Of 740,000 or so distinct CDR3 sequences detected, 53% appear once; the ten largest clones hold 4.6%. The sequenced sample was blood. The receptor set was obtained from a girl between 5 and 17 years old with multiple sclerosis.

In this sample, this clonotype turned up a few times. The chain carries TRBV12-3 or TRBV12-4 and TRBJ2-7, with D possibly matching TRBD2 (6 bases). Trimming took off 3 bases at V and 5 bases at J, with 11 bases between the two ends. This CDR3 contains 13 residues. In DNA, the CDR3 is TGTGCCAGCAGTTTTTCGAGGAGGGACGAGCAGTACTTC. Translation: CASSFSRRDEQYF.

This clonotype was detected once. The rearrangement uses TRBV20-1 and TRBJ2-1; D may be TRBD1 or TRBD2 (5 bases each). Trimming left V 1 base short and J 2 bases short, with 18 bases between. CDR3 length: 17 amino acids. CDR1 DFQATT and CDR2 SNEGSKA come from the germline V gene (reference sequence). The CDR3 DNA follows: TGCAGTGCTAGAGCCAGAAGGGGAGTTGGGACCTACAATGAGCAGTTCTTC. This translates into CSARARRGVGTYNEQFF.

This clonotype was seen more than once but under ten times. This chain links TRBV20-1 with TRBJ2-1; the match to TRBD2 covers 12 bases. The length of the CDR3 is 17 residues. The V gene's germline CDR1 is DFQATT and CDR2 SNEGSKA (reference sequence). Trimming at V came to 0 bases and at J to 8 bases, leaving 11 bases not matched to a gene. The CDR3 loop reads CSARDRLAGVIRHEQFF. CDR3 bases: TGCAGTGCTAGAGACAGACTAGCGGGAGTCATCCGCCATGAGCAGTTCTTC.

The rearrangement uses TRBV2 and TRBJ1-1; TRBD1 aligns across 9 bases. Germline V gene sequence: CDR1 SNHLY, CDR2 FYNNEI. J was trimmed by 1 base and V by 1 base; bases with no gene match: 7. The CDR3 is made up of 17 amino acids. CDR3 amino acids: CASSEDSGQGANTEAFF. As DNA, the CDR3 is TGTGCCAGCAGTGAAGATTCGGGACAGGGAGCGAACACTGAAGCTTTCTTT.

A few counts support this clonotype. The chain employs TRBV29-1 and TRBJ2-5; tentatively, D is TRBD1 (6 bases). CDR3 size: 12 residues. The germline CDR1 and CDR2 sequences are SQVTM and ANQGSEA. V was trimmed by 6 bases and J by 1 base, leaving 9 bases between them. CDR3 residues: CSVRTAQETQYF. The CDR3 DNA reads as TGCAGCGTCAGGACAGCCCAAGAGACCCAGTACTTC.

The chain links TRBV6-6 to TRBJ2-5; 13 nucleotides agree with TRBD2. CDR3 length: 16 residues. The germline gives CDR1 MNHNY, CDR2 SVGAGI (reference sequence). Trimming at V came to 5 bases and at J to 1 base, leaving 4 bases not matched to a gene. The CDR3: CASSQRLAGGQETQYF. The CDR3 DNA reads as TGTGCCAGCAGTCAAAGACTAGCGGGGGGCCAAGAGACCCAGTACTTC.

This clonotype has just one count. This rearrangement joins TRBV20-1 to TRBJ1-2, with D uncertain. V shed 6 bases and J shed 4 bases, with 21 bases lying between them. This CDR3 spans 15 amino acids. CDR1 and CDR2 from the germline V gene are DFQATT and SNEGSKA (reference sequence). CDR3 coding DNA: TGCAGTGCCACCGACCAGGTCCTTAGGAGCTATGGCTACACCTTC. Residues: CSATDQVLRSYGYTF.

The rearrangement links TRBV7-2 to TRBJ2-1, with 10 bases fitting TRBD2. This CDR3 comprises 17 residues. With 1 base clipped from V and 1 base from J, the junction kept 4 bases outside the gene matches. From germline, CDR1 is SGHTA and CDR2 FQGNSA. The CDR3 sequence is CASSLELAGLSYNEQFF. In nucleotides, the CDR3 is TGTGCCAGCAGCTTAGAACTAGCGGGGCTTTCCTACAATGAGCAGTTCTTC.

This clonotype was detected only a few times. The V gene is TRBV6-5, the J gene TRBJ2-7, with D unresolved. This CDR3 has 13 amino acids. V was pared by 5 bases and J by 0 bases, with 8 bases between. The germline CDR1 and CDR2 sequences are MNHEY and SVGAGI. CDR3 protein: CASSPANSYEQYF. DNA of the CDR3: TGTGCCAGCAGTCCCGCGAACTCCTACGAGCAGTACTTC.

This clonotype turned up a few times. V usage is TRBV29-1 and J usage is TRBJ2-7; 7 bases agree with TRBD2. Per germline, CDR1 SQVTM and CDR2 ANQGSEA. The length of the CDR3 is 13 residues. Unmatched junction bases numbered 9, after V lost 4 bases and J lost 6 bases. The CDR3 here is CSVGLAGVFEQYF. The CDR3 nucleotides are TGCAGCGTTGGGTTGGCGGGAGTGTTCGAGCAGTACTTC.